This section outlines one TCR beta chain sequence together with its context. The target antigen is unknown. The data stem from a study of T cells in Graves' hyperthyroidism and ophthalmopathy. Study outcomes and limitations: Stable hyperthyroidism was told apart from ophthalmopathy by a model built on 13 V-J features.

The study enrolled patients aged 18 to 65 with newly diagnosed hyperthyroidism of under 2 months' duration. Patients showing uncontrolled infection, other autoimmune disease, pregnancy or lactation were ineligible. Diagnostic assessment was based on clinical symptoms, serum thyroxine and TRAb, thyroid ultrasound and orbital computed tomography. V trimming: 2 bases; J trimming: 6 bases; junction bases outside the gene matches: 4. The CDR3 has 13 amino acids. Regions amplified from RNA transcripts were the TCR beta CDR3 regions. First-round RT-PCR targeting the TCR CDR3 was performed with the HTBI primer set. TCRdb re-analysed the multiplex PCR reads in MiXCR, keeping a single row per CDR3 protein. This sample carries about 290,000 distinct CDR3 sequences, over 15% of them seen once, and the ten largest clones take around 33%.

This chain links TRBV12-3 or TRBV12-4 with TRBJ2-7; TRBD1 aligns across 7 bases. The receptor was isolated from a young man with Graves' hyperthyroidism. Sequencing was done on a sample of blood. The CDR3 here is CASSLFGTAEQYF. In nucleotides, the CDR3 is TGTGCCAGCAGTTTATTCGGGACAGCCGAGCAGTACTTC.